These T cell receptor beta chains were read from a single sample in a study of breast tumors, draining lymph nodes, adjacent tissues. One entry per CDR3 protein, called by TCRdb with MiXCR from the multiplex PCR reads. This sample has under 110,000 distinct CDR3 sequences, with about 30% found just once. Source material: axillary lymph node tissue. These receptors were collected from a female donor with breast cancer. Some clones in this sample may be carry-over from other donors' samples. Each CDR3 is given with its conserved first and last residue. A D gene is named only where the DNA matches it firmly. Some rows have no size entry. The others give once, few or many, or a class for an expanded clone.

v_call	clone_size	j_call	d_call	cdr3_aa	cdr3_nt
TRBV9	many	TRBJ2-1	.	CASSVSDYNEQFF	TGTGCCAGCAGCGTTAGTGACTACAATGAGCAGTTCTTC
TRBV2	many	TRBJ2-7	TRBD2	CASFSGRFDEQYF	TGTGCCAGTTTCAGCGGGAGATTCGACGAGCAGTACTTC
TRBV19	.	TRBJ1-6	.	CASRPDSQARSPLHF	TGTGCCAGTAGACCGGACAGTCAGGCGCGTTCACCCCTCCACTTT
TRBV20-1	.	TRBJ1-2	.	CSARDRGAQGYTF	TGCAGTGCTAGAGATCGGGGGGCGCAAGGCTACACCTTC
TRBV3-1	many	TRBJ1-6	.	CASSQEMVGPLHF	TGTGCCAGCAGCCAAGAAATGGTTGGCCCCCTCCACTTT
TRBV3-1	many	TRBJ1-2	.	CASSQANYGYTF	TGTGCCAGCTCACAGGCGAACTATGGCTACACCTTC
TRBV18	few	TRBJ1-1	.	CASSPSFERTEAFF	TGTGCCAGCTCACCATCATTCGAACGCACTGAAGCTTTCTTT
TRBV5-1	many	TRBJ1-2	.	CASSGTGGYTF	TGCGCCAGCAGTGGTACGGGAGGCTACACCTTC
TRBV7-2	many	TRBJ2-7	.	CASSPPGRGIYEQYF	TGTGCCAGCAGCCCGCCGGGACGAGGAATTTACGAGCAGTACTTC
TRBV11-2	many	TRBJ2-4	.	CASSYNIQYF	TGTGCCAGCAGCTATAACATTCAGTACTTC
TRBV5-1	many	TRBJ2-1	.	CASSPGTSYNEQFF	TGCGCCAGCAGCCCCGGGACTTCCTACAATGAGCAGTTCTTC
TRBV20-1	many	TRBJ2-5	TRBD2	CSARGSSGRGQETQYF	TGCAGTGCTAGGGGGTCTAGCGGGAGGGGACAAGAGACCCAGTACTTC
TRBV12-3/TRBV12-4	many	TRBJ2-7	.	CASSDVDKSSYEQYF	TGTGCCAGCAGTGACGTAGACAAAAGCTCCTACGAGCAGTACTTC
TRBV6-1	.	TRBJ2-3	.	CASSADFTDTQYF	TGTGCCAGCAGTGCTGATTTCACAGATACGCAGTATTTT
TRBV20-1	many	TRBJ2-2	TRBD1	CSARKGQLELFF	TGCAGTGCTAGAAAGGGACAGTTGGAGCTGTTTTTT
TRBV7-9	few	TRBJ2-1	TRBD2	CASSPGTSGGNEQFF	TGTGCCAGCAGCCCGGGGACTAGCGGGGGTAATGAGCAGTTCTTC
TRBV10-3	few	TRBJ1-2	.	CAISVPFRVAIFLCANYGYTF	TGTGCCATCAGTGTCCCTTTTAGAGTGGCTATATTCTTATGTGCTAACTATGGCTACACCTTC
TRBV2	.	TRBJ1-1	.	CASSFYICSAIEGGAILAEAFF	.
TRBV5-1	.	TRBJ2-7	TRBD1	CASHSGTGIGEQYF	TGCGCCAGCCACTCCGGGACAGGGATCGGAGAGCAGTACTTC
TRBV19	.	TRBJ2-7	TRBD2	CASSARTSGSYEQYF	TGTGCCAGTAGTGCCCGGACTAGCGGGAGCTACGAGCAGTACTTC
TRBV5-6	many	TRBJ2-1	.	CASSLGLALDEQFF	TGTGCCAGCAGCTTGGGGCTAGCCCTCGATGAGCAGTTCTTC
TRBV7-9	.	TRBJ2-2	.	CASSLVRDLGGELFF	TGTGCCAGCAGCTTAGTAAGAGATCTTGGAGGGGAGCTGTTTTTT
TRBV9	many	TRBJ1-3	TRBD1	CASSVEGTGLGNTIYF	TGTGCCAGCAGCGTAGAAGGGACAGGGCTAGGAAACACCATATATTTT
TRBV7-8	many	TRBJ2-7	.	CASSLGSFSYEQYF	TGTGCCAGCAGCTTAGGCAGTTTCTCCTACGAGCAGTACTTC
TRBV6-2/TRBV6-3	many	TRBJ2-3	.	CASSSGRLDTDTQYF	TGTGCCAGCAGTTCGGGCCGCCTTGACACAGATACGCAGTATTTT
TRBV4-1	many	TRBJ1-2	.	CASSPRSPRPALGGYTF	TGCGCCAGCAGCCCACGATCCCCTAGACCGGCTTTGGGAGGCTACACCTTC
TRBV7-3	many	TRBJ2-2	.	CASSRKGPNTGELFF	TGTGCCAGCAGCAGGAAGGGACCCAACACCGGGGAGCTGTTTTTT
TRBV27	many	TRBJ2-7	.	CASGYSSGVSYEQYF	TGTGCCAGCGGTTATTCCAGCGGAGTATCCTACGAGCAGTACTTC
TRBV5-1	many	TRBJ1-3	.	CASSLDGRSGNTIYF	TGCGCCAGCAGCTTGGACGGACGCTCTGGAAACACCATATATTTT
TRBV6-1	many	TRBJ2-7	TRBD1	CASGTGGGTYEQYF	TGTGCCAGCGGGACAGGGGGGGGAACCTACGAGCAGTACTTC
TRBV6-2/TRBV6-3	many	TRBJ2-1	TRBD1	CASSYPRDRAMNEQFF	TGTGCCAGCAGTTATCCCCGGGACAGGGCTATGAATGAGCAGTTCTTC
TRBV6-2/TRBV6-3	many	TRBJ2-1	.	CASHNYTHNEQFF	TGTGCCAGCCACAATTACACCCACAATGAGCAGTTCTTC
TRBV2	.	TRBJ1-1	.	CASSREGRVNTEAFF	TGTGCCAGCAGTCGGGAGGGGCGCGTGAACACTGAAGCTTTCTTT
TRBV6-5	many	TRBJ1-6	.	CASRSQTGSYNSPLHF	TGTGCCAGCAGGAGCCAAACAGGGTCTTATAATTCACCCCTCCACTTT
TRBV20-1	.	TRBJ2-7	.	CSAWGFLPYEQYF	TGCAGTGCTTGGGGCTTCCTCCCCTACGAGCAGTACTTC
TRBV12-3/TRBV12-4	many	TRBJ2-1	TRBD2	CASSPLAGDNNEQFF	TGTGCCAGCAGTCCGCTAGCGGGAGATAACAATGAGCAGTTCTTC
TRBV7-6	many	TRBJ2-5	TRBD2	CASSGLGLAGAQETQYF	TGTGCCAGCAGTGGTCTGGGGCTAGCGGGAGCTCAAGAGACCCAGTACTTC
TRBV20-1	.	TRBJ1-3	.	CSAATRTPEISGNTMYF	TGCAGCGCTGCAACCCGGACTCCCGAGATCTCTGGAAACACCATGTATTTT
TRBV20-1	many	TRBJ2-7	TRBD2	CSARGRRGYSYEQYF	TGCAGTGCTAGAGGGAGGCGGGGGTACTCCTACGAGCAGTACTTC
TRBV5-8	many	TRBJ2-5	TRBD2	CASRTLAEETQYF	TGTGCCAGCAGGACCCTAGCGGAAGAGACCCAGTACTTC
TRBV4-1	many	TRBJ2-2	.	CASSQQGNTGELFF	TGCGCCAGCAGCCAGCAGGGTAACACCGGGGAGCTGTTTTTT
TRBV13	.	TRBJ1-5	TRBD1	CASSYTGEHQPQHF	TGTGCCAGCAGCTATACAGGGGAACATCAGCCCCAGCATTTT
TRBV20-1	.	TRBJ1-1	.	CSAKGQPNTEAFF	TGCAGTGCTAAAGGACAGCCGAACACTGAAGCTTTCTTT
TRBV11-2	many	TRBJ2-5	TRBD2	CASSPTRGSRETQYF	TGTGCCAGCAGCCCAACGCGGGGGAGCCGAGAGACCCAGTACTTC
TRBV7-2	many	TRBJ1-3	.	CASSLVTLSGNTIYF	TGTGCCAGCAGCTTAGTTACCTTATCTGGAAACACCATATATTTT
TRBV27	many	TRBJ2-6	TRBD1	CASSPDGQGNVFGANVLTF	TGTGCCAGCAGTCCAGACGGACAGGGAAATGTCTTTGGGGCCAACGTCCTGACTTTC
TRBV7-9	.	TRBJ1-2	.	CASSLKGHYGYAF	TGTGCCAGCAGCTTAAAGGGGCACTATGGCTACGCCTTC
TRBV3-1	many	TRBJ1-3	TRBD1	CASSPSPGQGTSGNTIYF	TGTGCCAGCAGCCCAAGCCCCGGACAGGGAACCTCTGGAAACACCATATATTTT
TRBV4-1	many	TRBJ1-6	.	CASAAGGGISPLHF	TGCGCCAGCGCCGCGGGAGGGGGAATTTCACCCCTCCACTTT
TRBV6-1	many	TRBJ1-2	TRBD1	CASSLRTGSVANYGYTF	TGTGCCAGCAGTCTCAGGACAGGGAGTGTAGCTAACTATGGCTACACCTTC
TRBV6-5	many	TRBJ2-2	TRBD1	CASSSGTGHYTGELFF	TGTGCCAGCAGTTCCGGGACAGGGCACTACACCGGGGAGCTGTTTTTT
TRBV18	many	TRBJ1-5	.	CASSPPSYQPQHF	TGTGCCAGCTCACCCCCCTCTTATCAGCCCCAGCATTTT
TRBV9	.	TRBJ1-2	TRBD1	CASSVGGTGGYTF	TGTGCCAGCAGCGTAGGGGGGACAGGGGGCTACACCTTC
TRBV4-3	many	TRBJ2-7	.	CASSQADRTYEQYF	TGCGCCAGCAGCCAAGCCGACAGGACCTACGAGCAGTACTTC
TRBV12-3/TRBV12-4	.	TRBJ1-1	.	CASSFRRGTGMGEAFF	TGTGCCAGCAGTTTCCGGCGGGGGACCGGGATGGGAGAAGCTTTCTTT
TRBV9	few	TRBJ1-6	.	CASSVARGGNSPLHF	TGTGCCAGCAGCGTAGCCAGGGGAGGGAATTCACCCCTCCACTTT
TRBV30	.	TRBJ1-1	.	CAWTYRWGGGMNTEAFF	TGTGCCTGGACCTACAGATGGGGGGGTGGGATGAACACTGAAGCTTTCTTT